This TCR beta chain was documented in a study of beta chain features in type 1 diabetes. cDNA synthesis used the whole RNA isolate, giving expressed TCRB sequences. TCRdb's table, derived via immunoSEQ multiplex PCR, lists solely in-frame clones and lacks some. This sample has about 330,000 clones, with around 10% found just once. Trimming took 2 bases from V and 4 from J; bases not matched to a gene: 4. CDR1 is SGHNT and CDR2 is YYREEE in the germline V gene (reference sequence). CDR3 size: 15 residues. Blood was drawn once from each donor into heparinised tubes. The draws averaged about 110 mL. The authors sorted CD4+ naive, central memory, regulatory and stem cell-like memory cells via CD45RO/CCR7/CD25/CD127/CD95/CD27.

Material for sequencing was naive CD4+ T cells from blood. The genes are TRBV5-4 and TRBJ2-3; 10 positions match TRBD2. The sequence was collected from a woman aged 30 to 39 in good health. The CDR3 nucleotides are TGTGCCAGCAGCTTACTAGCGGGACAAGCAGATACGCAGTATTTT. Amino acid sequence: CASSLLAGQADTQYF.